One sample yielded the 7 T cell receptor beta chains listed below, sequenced in a study of human T cells and chemical hapten exposure. The time point was: pre-sensitization, week 0. The treatment is: therapeutic diphenylcyclopropenone sensitization with weekly scalp DPC. TCRdb reprocessed the RACE reads with MiXCR, giving one entry per CDR3 protein. The sample holds around 110,000 distinct CDR3 sequences, 12% seen once. Sequenced material: whole blood, taken in connection with sensitization to the hapten diphenylcyclopropenone (DPC). The origin of the receptors is a woman in her forties or fifties with alopecia areata. Some clones in this sample may be carry-over from other donors' samples.

This sequence joins TRBV28 and TRBJ2-7; a possible D gene is TRBD2 (5 bases). Trimming shortened V by 2 bases and J by 2 bases, and 10 bases separated the two germline ends. The CDR3 has 14 amino acids. The germline V gene has CDR1 MDHEN and CDR2 SYDVKM. CDR3 loop: CASSLPLGTYEQYF. The CDR3 region has the DNA TGTGCCAGCAGTTTACCCCTCGGGACCTACGAGCAGTACTTC.

This clonotype was observed a few times. The J gene is TRBJ2-1, the V gene TRBV6-2 or TRBV6-3; the D call may be TRBD1 or TRBD2 (7 bases each). The V and J ends lost 6 bases and 3 bases respectively, with 21 bases between them. The CDR3 length is 17 residues. Germline V gene data show CDR1 as MNHEY and CDR2 as SVGEGT. The CDR3 DNA reads TGTGCCAGCAGCAAGCCCAGGGGGGGAATTGTCTACAATGAGCAGTTCTTC. It translates to CASSKPRGGIVYNEQFF.

Many counts were recorded for this clonotype. The chain joins TRBV15 to TRBJ2-1; no definite D call. Germline V gives CDR1 LNHNV, CDR2 YYDKDF (reference sequence). Trimming stripped 1 base from V and 0 bases from J, with 13 bases between. This CDR3 spans 17 amino acids. CDR3 sequence (DNA): TGTGCCACCAGCAGAGGCCGGCCCGAGAGCTCCTACAATGAGCAGTTCTTC. Its translation is CATSRGRPESSYNEQFF. Combining the CDR3 with reference TRBV15 and TRBJ2-1 gives the whole variable domain DAMVIQNPRYQVTQFGKPVTLSCSQTLNHNVMYWYQQKSSQAPKLLFHYYDKDFNNEADTPDNFQSRRPNTSFCFLDIRSPGLGDTAMYLCATSRGRPESSYNEQFFGPGTRLTVL.

This sequence joins TRBV10-3 and TRBJ2-7; a weak D match, TRBD2 (6 bases). The germline V gene has CDR1 ENHRY and CDR2 SYGVKD. V lost 3 bases to trimming and J lost 2 bases, with 11 bases between them. The CDR3 is 14 residues long. The CDR3 sequence is CAISDPGRTYEQYF. CDR3 nucleotide sequence: TGTGCCATCAGTGACCCTGGGAGGACCTACGAGCAGTACTTC.

This clonotype came up many times. The chain carries TRBV12-3 or TRBV12-4 and TRBJ1-1; 7 nucleotides agree with TRBD1. The CDR3 is 14 amino acids. V was clipped by 6 bases and J by 7 bases; unmatched bases: 11. In DNA form, the CDR3 reads TGTGCCAGCAGCCAAAACCAGGGGGTAGGTGAAGCTTTCTTT. As protein: CASSQNQGVGEAFF.

The CDR3 DNA is TGTGCCAGCAGTGGTCCCGGGACAGGGCAGAATGAGCAGTTCTTC. Its translation is CASSGPGTGQNEQFF. The J gene is TRBJ2-1, the V gene TRBV12-3 or TRBV12-4, with 9 bases that match TRBD1. The CDR3 extends over 15 amino acids. V lost 5 bases to trimming and J lost 7 bases; unmatched junction nucleotides: 9.

This clonotype has just a few counts. The chain combines TRBV7-8 with TRBJ2-3; no clear D gene. The length of the CDR3 is 10 residues. The ends were cut back, 8 bases at V and 6 bases at J, with 6 bases in the middle. Germline V CDR1 and CDR2: SGHVS, FQNEAQ. CDR3 in DNA: TGTGCCAGCGGTACTGATACGCAGTATTTT. Translation: CASGTDTQYF.